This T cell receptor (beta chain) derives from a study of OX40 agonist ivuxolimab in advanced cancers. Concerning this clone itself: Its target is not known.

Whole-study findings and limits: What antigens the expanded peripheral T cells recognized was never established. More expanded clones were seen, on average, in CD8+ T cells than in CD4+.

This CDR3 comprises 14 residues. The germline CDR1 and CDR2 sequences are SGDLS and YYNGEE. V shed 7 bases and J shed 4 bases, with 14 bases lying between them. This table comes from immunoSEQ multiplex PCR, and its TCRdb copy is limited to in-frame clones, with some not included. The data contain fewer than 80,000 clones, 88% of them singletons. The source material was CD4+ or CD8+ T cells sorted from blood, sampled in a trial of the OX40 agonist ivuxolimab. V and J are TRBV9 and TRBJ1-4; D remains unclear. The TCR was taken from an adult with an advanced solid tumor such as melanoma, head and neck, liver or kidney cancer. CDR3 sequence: CASGRTPNNEKLFF. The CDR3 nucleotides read TGTGCCAGCGGTCGAACACCTAATAATGAAAAACTGTTTTTT.